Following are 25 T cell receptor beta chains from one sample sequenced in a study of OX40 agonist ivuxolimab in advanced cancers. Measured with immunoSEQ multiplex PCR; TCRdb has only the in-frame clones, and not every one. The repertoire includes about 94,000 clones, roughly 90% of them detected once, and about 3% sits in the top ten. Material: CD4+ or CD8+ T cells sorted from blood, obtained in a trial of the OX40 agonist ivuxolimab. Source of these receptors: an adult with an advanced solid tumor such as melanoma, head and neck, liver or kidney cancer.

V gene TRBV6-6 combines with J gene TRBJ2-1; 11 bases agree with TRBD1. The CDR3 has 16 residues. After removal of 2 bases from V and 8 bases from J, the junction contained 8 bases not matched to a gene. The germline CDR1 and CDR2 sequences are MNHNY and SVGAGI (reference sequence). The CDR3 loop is CASSYLSGQGADEQFF. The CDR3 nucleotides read TGTGCCAGCAGTTACCTGTCCGGACAGGGGGCAGATGAGCAGTTCTTC.

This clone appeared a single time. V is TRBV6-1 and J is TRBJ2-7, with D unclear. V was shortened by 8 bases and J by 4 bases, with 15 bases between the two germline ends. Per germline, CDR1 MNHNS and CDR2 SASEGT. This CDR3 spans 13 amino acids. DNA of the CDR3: TGTGCCAGCTCCCTCTTAGCCCAATACGAGCAGTACTTC. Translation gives CASSLLAQYEQYF.

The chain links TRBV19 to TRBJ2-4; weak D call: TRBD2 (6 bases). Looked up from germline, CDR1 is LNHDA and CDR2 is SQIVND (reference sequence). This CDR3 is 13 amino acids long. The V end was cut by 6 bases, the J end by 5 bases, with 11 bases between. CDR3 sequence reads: CASSWTTENIQYF. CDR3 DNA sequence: TGTGCCAGTAGCTGGACTACTGAAAACATTCAGTACTTC.

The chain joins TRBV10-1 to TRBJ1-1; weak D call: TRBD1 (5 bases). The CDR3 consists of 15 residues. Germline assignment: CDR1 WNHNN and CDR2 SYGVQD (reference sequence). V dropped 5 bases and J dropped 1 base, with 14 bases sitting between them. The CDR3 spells CASSFLTEKNTEAFF. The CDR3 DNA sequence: TGCGCCAGCAGTTTTTTGACAGAGAAGAACACTGAAGCTTTCTTT.

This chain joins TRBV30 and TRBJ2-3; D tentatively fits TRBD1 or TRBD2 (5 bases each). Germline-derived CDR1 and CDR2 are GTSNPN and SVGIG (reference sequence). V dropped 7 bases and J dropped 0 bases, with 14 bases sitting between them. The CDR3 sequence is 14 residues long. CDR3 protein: CASTGPTSTDTQYF. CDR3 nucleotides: TGTGCCTCCACGGGGCCGACTAGCACAGATACGCAGTATTTT.

CDR3 in amino acids: CASSEEIVNGPFDYEQFF. The CDR3 DNA reads TGTGCCAGCAGTGAAGAAATAGTAAACGGACCATTCGACTATGAGCAGTTCTTC. V and J are TRBV6-1 and TRBJ2-1, with no clear D. The V end was cut by 1 base, the J end by 8 bases, with 24 bases between. The CDR3 has 18 amino acids. CDR1 is MNHNS and CDR2 is SASEGT in the germline V gene.

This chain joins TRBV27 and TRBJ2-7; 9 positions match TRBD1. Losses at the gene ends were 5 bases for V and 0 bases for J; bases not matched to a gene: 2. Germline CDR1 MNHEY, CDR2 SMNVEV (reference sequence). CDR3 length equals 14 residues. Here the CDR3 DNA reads TGTGCCAGCAGTGAACAGGGGGCCTCCTACGAGCAGTACTTC. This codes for CASSEQGASYEQYF.

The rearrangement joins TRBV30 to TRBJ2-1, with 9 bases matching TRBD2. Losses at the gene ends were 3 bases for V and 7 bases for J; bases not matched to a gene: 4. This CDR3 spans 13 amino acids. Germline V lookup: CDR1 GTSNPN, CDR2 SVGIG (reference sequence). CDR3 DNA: TGTGCCTGGAGGGGACTAGCCGGAAATGAGCAGTTCTTC. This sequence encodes CAWRGLAGNEQFF.

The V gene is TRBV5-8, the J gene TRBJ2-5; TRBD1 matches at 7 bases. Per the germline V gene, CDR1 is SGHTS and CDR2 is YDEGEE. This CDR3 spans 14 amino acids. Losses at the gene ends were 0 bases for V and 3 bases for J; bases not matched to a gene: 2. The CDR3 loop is CASSLGQGKETQYF. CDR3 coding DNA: TGTGCCAGCAGCTTGGGACAGGGTAAAGAGACCCAGTACTTC.

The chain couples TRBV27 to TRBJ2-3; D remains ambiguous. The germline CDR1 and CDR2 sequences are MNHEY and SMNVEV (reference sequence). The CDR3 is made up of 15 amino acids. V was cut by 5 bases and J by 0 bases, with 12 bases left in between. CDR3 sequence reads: CASSAGWGSTDTQYF. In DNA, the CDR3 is TGTGCCAGCAGTGCAGGATGGGGTAGCACAGATACGCAGTATTTT.

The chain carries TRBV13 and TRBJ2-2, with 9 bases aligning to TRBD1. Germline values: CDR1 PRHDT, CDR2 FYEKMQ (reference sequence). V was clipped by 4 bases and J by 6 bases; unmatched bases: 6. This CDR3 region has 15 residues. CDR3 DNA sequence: TGTGCCAGCAGCTACCGGGACAGGGCCGCCGGGGAGCTGTTTTTT. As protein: CASSYRDRAAGELFF.

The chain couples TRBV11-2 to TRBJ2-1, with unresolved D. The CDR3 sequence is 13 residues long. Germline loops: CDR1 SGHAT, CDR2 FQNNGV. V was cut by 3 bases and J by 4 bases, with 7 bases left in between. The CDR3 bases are TGTGCCAGCAGCTTCGGCTTTTACAATGAGCAGTTCTTC. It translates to CASSFGFYNEQFF.

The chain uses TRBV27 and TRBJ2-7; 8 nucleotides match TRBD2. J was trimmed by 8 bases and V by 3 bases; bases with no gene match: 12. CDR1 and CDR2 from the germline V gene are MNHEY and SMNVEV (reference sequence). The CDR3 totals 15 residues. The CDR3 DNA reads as TGTGCCAGCAGTTTTAGGACCAGCGGGAGTGCCCAGCAGTACTTC. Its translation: CASSFRTSGSAQQYF.

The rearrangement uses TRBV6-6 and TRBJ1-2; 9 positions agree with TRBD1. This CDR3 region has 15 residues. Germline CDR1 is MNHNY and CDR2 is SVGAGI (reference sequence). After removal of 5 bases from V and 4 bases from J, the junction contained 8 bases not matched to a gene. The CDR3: CASSPEDRGPYGYTF. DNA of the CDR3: TGTGCCAGCAGTCCCGAGGACAGGGGCCCCTATGGCTACACCTTC.

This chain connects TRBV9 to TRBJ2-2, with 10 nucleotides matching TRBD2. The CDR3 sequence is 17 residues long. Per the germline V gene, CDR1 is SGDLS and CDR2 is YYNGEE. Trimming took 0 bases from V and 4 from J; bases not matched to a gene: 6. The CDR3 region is CASSVGLAGAGTGELFF. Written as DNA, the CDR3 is TGTGCCAGCAGCGTAGGGCTAGCGGGAGCGGGCACCGGGGAGCTGTTTTTT. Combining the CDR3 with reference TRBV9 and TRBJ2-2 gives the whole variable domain DSGVTQTPKHLITATGQRVTLRCSPRSGDLSVYWYQQSLDQGLQFLIQYYNGEERAKGNILERFSAQQFPDLHSELNLSSLELGDSALYFCASSVGLAGAGTGELFFGEGSRLTVL.

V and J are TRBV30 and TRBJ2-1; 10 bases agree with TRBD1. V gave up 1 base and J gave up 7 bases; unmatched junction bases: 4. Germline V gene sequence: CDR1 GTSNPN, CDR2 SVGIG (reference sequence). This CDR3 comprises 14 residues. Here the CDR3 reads CAWSGRTGGNEQFF. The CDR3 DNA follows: TGTGCCTGGAGTGGGCGGACAGGGGGGAATGAGCAGTTCTTC. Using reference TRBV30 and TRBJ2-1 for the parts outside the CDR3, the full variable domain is SQTIHQWPATLVQPVGSPLSLECTVEGTSNPNLYWYRQAAGRGLQLLFYSVGIGQISSEVPQNLSASRPQDRQFILSSKKLLLSDSGFYLCAWSGRTGGNEQFFGPGTRLTVL.

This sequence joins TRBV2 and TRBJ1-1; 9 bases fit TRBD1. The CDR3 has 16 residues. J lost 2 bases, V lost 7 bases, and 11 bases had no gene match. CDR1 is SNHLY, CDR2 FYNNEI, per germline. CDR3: CASKLGTGFSNTEAFF. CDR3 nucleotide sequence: TGTGCCAGCAAGCTTGGGACAGGGTTCTCCAACACTGAAGCTTTCTTT.

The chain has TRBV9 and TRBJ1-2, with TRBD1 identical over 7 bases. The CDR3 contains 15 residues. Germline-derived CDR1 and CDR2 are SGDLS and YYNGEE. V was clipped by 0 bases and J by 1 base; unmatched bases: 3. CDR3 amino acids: CASSVEGQNNYGYTF. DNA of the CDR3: TGTGCCAGCAGCGTAGAGGGACAGAATAACTATGGCTACACCTTC.

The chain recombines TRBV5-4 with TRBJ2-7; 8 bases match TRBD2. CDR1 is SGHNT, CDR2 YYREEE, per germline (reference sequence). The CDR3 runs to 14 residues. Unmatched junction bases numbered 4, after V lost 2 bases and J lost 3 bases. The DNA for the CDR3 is TGTGCCAGCAGCTTAGGGACTAGGGACTACGAGCAGTACTTC. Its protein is CASSLGTRDYEQYF.

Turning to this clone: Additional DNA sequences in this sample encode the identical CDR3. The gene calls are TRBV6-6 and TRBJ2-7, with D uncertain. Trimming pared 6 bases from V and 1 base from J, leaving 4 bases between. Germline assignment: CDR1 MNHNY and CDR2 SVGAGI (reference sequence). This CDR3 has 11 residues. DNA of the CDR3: TGTGCCAGCAGCCCGTCCTACGAGCAGTACTTC. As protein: CASSPSYEQYF.

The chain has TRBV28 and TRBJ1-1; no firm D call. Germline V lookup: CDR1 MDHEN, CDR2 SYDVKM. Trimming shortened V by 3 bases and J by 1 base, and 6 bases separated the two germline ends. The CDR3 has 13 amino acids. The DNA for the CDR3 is TGTGCCAGCAGTTTGTACAAGAACACTGAAGCTTTCTTT. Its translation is CASSLYKNTEAFF.

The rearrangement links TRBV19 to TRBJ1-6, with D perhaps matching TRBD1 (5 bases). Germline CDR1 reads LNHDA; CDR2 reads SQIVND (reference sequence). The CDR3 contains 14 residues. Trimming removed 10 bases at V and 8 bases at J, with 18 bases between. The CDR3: CATSGGVGDSPLHF. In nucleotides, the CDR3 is TGTGCCACCAGCGGGGGGGTTGGGGATTCACCCCTCCACTTT. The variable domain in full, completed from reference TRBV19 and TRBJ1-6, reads DGGITQSPKYLFRKEGQNVTLSCEQNLNHDAMYWYRQDPGQGLRLIYYSQIVNDFQKGDIAEGYSVSREKKESFPLTVTSAQKNPTAFYLCATSGGVGDSPLHFGNGTRLTVT.

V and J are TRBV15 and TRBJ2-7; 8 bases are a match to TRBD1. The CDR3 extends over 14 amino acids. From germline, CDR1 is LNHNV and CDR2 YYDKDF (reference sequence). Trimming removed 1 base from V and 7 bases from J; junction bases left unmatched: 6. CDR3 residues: CATSRVQGAGEQYF. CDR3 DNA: TGTGCCACCAGCAGAGTTCAGGGGGCGGGTGAGCAGTACTTC.

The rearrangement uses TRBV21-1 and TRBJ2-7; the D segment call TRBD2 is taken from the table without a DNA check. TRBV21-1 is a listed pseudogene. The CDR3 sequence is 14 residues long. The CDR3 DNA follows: TGTGCCAGCAGCAAGTGCGGGAGTAGATACGAGCAGTACTTC. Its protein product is CASSKCGSRYEQYF.

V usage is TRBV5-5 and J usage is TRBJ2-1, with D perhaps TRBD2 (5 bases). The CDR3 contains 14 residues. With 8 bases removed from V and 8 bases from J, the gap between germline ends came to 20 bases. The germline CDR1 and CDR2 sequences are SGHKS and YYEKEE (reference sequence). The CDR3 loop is CASTNPGKGDEQFF. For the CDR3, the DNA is TGTGCCAGTACGAACCCAGGCAAGGGAGATGAGCAGTTCTTC.